This T cell receptor beta chain comes out of a study of blood T cell repertoires in COVID-19 (dated by TCRdb to between 2020 and 2021). Study-level background: The collaborator samples originated in the United States, Italy and Spain and spanned the acute and convalescent phases of COVID-19. The repertoires were released in a freely available public database meant as a resource for research on the immune response to SARS-CoV-2. The sample metadata nearly always contained a de-identified subject ID, COVID-19 status, age in years and sex. Samples were obtained from the ongoing ImmuneRACE study (first 160 participants) and from 1,000 to 1,500 subjects provided by 6 global collaborators. The material from the prospective study consisted of cDNA or gDNA derived from T cells, B-cell-depleted T cells, or PBMCs. Deeply sampled blood TCRbeta repertoires from subjects exposed to, actively infected with, or recovered from COVID-19 were included in the dataset. Where HLA class I and class II types were available, the types were taken from metadata supplied by the sample provider, not from assay-based typing. What the work shows at the level of the full study, not this receptor alone: How much clinical and demographic metadata was included differed by source and by participant, and the metadata was provided uncurated.

In the case of this clone: Its antigen is not yet known. Base-call qualities are not available, and no considerably larger clone is one nucleotide away.

The immunoSEQ Assay, a bias-controlled multiplex PCR, was used to amplify TCRbeta CDR3 regions from genomic DNA. Per the source publication's procedure: The number of nucleated cells in each sample was estimated from the amplification of reference gene primers within the assay. Sequence reads were collapsed and filtered to measure the absolute abundance of every unique TCRbeta CDR3 rearrangement. For each sample, productive Simpson clonality was calculated as the square root of Simpson's diversity index over productive rearrangements. TCRdb re-hosts the immuneACCESS table, in-frame sequences only. Its copies lack some clones; in the studies checked, an unresolved V gene accounts for under half of them, and the cause for the rest is not known. Clonal size and the V and J genes are those of that table, whereas D and trimming came from the DNA. The sample has about 100,000 clones on record, less than 75% of them singletons. The ten largest make up 1.5% to 2% of the sample.

Collaborating institutions collected whole blood in K2EDTA tubes following their own protocols. For TCRbeta analysis, collaborators shipped samples in one of three forms: frozen whole blood, isolated PBMCs, or DNA extracted from either of those sample types. The material sequenced was peripheral blood. This receptor was obtained from a woman aged 40 to 50 with acute or convalescent COVID-19.

At the DNA level, the sequence is TGTGCCAGCAGTGTCCGGGGACTTGTTAATGAAAAACTGTTTTTT. Translated, it reads CASSVRGLVNEKLFF. This chain is built from TRBV2 and TRBJ1-4; a tentative D call is TRBD1 (5 bases match). The CDR3 measures 15 amino acids from cysteine to phenylalanine. The entry retains the CDR3 DNA only, 45 bases that are in frame from base 1. V is shortened by 4 bases, J by 4 bases, and the region joining them spans 13 bases. CDR1 and CDR2, per the germline V gene, are SNHLY and FYNNEI.